The 6 T cell receptor beta chains presented below share a single source sample, sequenced in a study of lymphopenia after photon versus proton radiotherapy. Generated by immunoSEQ multiplex PCR, the TCRdb table keeps only in-frame clones and is missing some. The repertoire includes about 160,000 clones, more than 85% of them detected once, and around 4.7% sits in the top ten. This sample comprised peripheral blood, obtained from a patient treated with photon-based radiotherapy. The origin of the receptors is a man aged 45-65 years with gastric cancer.

The rearrangement links TRBV7-8 to TRBJ1-1, with D perhaps TRBD1 (5 bases). V shed 6 bases and J shed 5 bases, with 22 bases lying between them. This CDR3 is 16 amino acids long. Germline V gene sequence: CDR1 SGHVS, CDR2 FQNEAQ. CDR3 DNA: TGTGCCAGCAGGGGGGGTTTAAGGGTCGGAGGGACTGAAGCTTTCTTT. The encoded protein is CASRGGLRVGGTEAFF.

The V gene is TRBV2, the J gene TRBJ2-1; no clear D. This CDR3 has 12 amino acids. Trimming removed 11 bases from V and 3 bases from J, with 11 bases in between. The germline V gene has CDR1 SNHLY and CDR2 FYNNEI. CDR3 loop: CAASGDYNEQFF. The CDR3 bases are TGTGCCGCCAGTGGAGACTACAATGAGCAGTTCTTC.

The rearrangement uses TRBV7-6 and TRBJ2-7, with TRBD2 matching 7 bases. Trimming took 5 bases from V and 3 from J; bases not matched to a gene: 4. CDR3 length: 13 residues. The V gene's germline CDR1 is SGHVS and CDR2 FNYEAQ. In DNA form, the CDR3 reads TGTGCCAGCAGCGACGTAGCGGGCTACGAGCAGTACTTC. This sequence encodes CASSDVAGYEQYF.

This clone was seen only once. The V and J genes are TRBV9 and TRBJ2-1, with TRBD2 identical over 8 bases. This CDR3 has 15 amino acids. Trimming at V came to 2 bases and at J to 1 base, leaving 2 bases not matched to a gene. Germline V gene sequence: CDR1 SGDLS, CDR2 YYNGEE. CDR3 amino acids: CASSVSGISYNEQFF. The CDR3, as DNA: TGTGCCAGCAGCGTTAGCGGGATTTCCTACAATGAGCAGTTCTTC. The full variable domain, with the rest looked up from reference TRBV9 and TRBJ2-1, is DSGVTQTPKHLITATGQRVTLRCSPRSGDLSVYWYQQSLDQGLQFLIQYYNGEERAKGNILERFSAQQFPDLHSELNLSSLELGDSALYFCASSVSGISYNEQFFGPGTRLTVL.

This rearrangement joins TRBV5-8 to TRBJ2-7, with D possibly matching TRBD1 (5 bases). CDR1 SGHTS and CDR2 YDEGEE come from the germline V gene. The CDR3 is 12 amino acids. V lost 1 base to trimming and J lost 6 bases, with 8 bases between them. This CDR3 is CASSLKGFEQYF. CDR3 DNA: TGTGCCAGCAGCTTGAAGGGGTTCGAGCAGTACTTC.

J is TRBJ2-7 and V is TRBV28; TRBD1 matches at 7 bases. V dropped 5 bases and J dropped 6; count of bases not matched to a gene: 7. From germline, CDR1 is MDHEN and CDR2 SYDVKM. The CDR3 runs 13 residues. CDR3 in DNA: TGTGCCAGCAGTGTAGAAAACAGGGGCGAGCAGTACTTC. Protein product: CASSVENRGEQYF.